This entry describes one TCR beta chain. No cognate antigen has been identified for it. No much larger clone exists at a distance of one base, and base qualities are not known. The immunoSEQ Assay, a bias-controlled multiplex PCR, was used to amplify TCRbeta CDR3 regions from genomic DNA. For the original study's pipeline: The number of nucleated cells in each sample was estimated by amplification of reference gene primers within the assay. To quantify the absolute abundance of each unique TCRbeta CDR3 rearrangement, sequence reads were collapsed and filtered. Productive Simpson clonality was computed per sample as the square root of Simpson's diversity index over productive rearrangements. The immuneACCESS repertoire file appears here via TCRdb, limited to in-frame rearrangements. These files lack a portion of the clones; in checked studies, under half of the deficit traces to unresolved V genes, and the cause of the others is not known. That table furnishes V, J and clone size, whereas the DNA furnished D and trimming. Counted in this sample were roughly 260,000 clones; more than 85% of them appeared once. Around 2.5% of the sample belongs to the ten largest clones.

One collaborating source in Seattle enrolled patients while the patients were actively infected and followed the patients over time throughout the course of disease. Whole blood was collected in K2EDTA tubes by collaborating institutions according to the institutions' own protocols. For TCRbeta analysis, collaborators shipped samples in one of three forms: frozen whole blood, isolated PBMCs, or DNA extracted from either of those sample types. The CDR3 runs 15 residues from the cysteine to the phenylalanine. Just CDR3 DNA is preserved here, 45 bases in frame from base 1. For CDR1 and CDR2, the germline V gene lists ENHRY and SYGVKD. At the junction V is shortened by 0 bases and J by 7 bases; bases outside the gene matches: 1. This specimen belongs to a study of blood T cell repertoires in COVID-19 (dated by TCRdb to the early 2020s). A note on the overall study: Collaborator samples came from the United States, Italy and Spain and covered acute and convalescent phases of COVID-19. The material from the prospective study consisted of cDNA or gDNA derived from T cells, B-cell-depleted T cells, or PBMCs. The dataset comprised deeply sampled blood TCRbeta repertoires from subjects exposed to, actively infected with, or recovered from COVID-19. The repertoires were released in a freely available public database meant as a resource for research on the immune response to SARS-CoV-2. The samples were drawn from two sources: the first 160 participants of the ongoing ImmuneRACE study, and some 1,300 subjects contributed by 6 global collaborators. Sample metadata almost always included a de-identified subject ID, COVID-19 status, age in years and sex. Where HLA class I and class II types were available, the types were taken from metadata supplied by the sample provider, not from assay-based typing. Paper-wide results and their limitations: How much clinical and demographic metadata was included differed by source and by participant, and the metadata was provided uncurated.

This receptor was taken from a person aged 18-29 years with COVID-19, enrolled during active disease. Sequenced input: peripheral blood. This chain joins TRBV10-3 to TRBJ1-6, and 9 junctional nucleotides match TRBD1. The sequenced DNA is TGTGCCATCAGTGAGTCGACAGGGGGGAATTCACCCCTCCACTTT. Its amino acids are CAISESTGGNSPLHF.